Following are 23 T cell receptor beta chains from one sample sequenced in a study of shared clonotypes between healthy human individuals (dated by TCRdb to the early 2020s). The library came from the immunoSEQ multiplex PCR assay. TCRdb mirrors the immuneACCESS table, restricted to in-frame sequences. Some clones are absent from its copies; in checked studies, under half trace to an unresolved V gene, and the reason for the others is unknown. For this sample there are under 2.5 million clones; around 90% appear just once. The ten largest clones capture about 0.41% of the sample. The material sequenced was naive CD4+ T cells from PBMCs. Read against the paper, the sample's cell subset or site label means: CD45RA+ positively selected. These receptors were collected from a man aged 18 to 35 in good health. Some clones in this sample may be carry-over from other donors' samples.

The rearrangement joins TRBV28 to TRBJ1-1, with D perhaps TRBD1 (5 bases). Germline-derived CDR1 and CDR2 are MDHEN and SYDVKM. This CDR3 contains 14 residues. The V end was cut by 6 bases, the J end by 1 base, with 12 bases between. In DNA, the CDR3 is TGTGCCAGCAGGTCCTACGGACAGAACACTGAAGCTTTCTTT. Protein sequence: CASRSYGQNTEAFF.

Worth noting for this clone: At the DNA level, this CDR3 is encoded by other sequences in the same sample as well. The CDR3 region is CASSLLVSGANVLTF. The DNA for the CDR3 is TGTGCCAGCAGCTTGCTGGTGTCCGGGGCCAACGTCCTGACTTTC. J is TRBJ2-6 and V is TRBV5-5; D unclear. The germline V gene encodes CDR1 SGHKS and CDR2 YYEKEE (reference sequence). The CDR3 extends over 15 amino acids. V was trimmed by 1 base and J by 4 bases, leaving 9 bases between them.

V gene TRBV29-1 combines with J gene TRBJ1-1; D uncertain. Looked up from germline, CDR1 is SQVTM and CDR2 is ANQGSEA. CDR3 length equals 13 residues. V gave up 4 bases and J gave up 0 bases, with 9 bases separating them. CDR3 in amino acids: CSVGRKLNTEAFF. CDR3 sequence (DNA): TGCAGCGTTGGCCGTAAATTGAACACTGAAGCTTTCTTT.

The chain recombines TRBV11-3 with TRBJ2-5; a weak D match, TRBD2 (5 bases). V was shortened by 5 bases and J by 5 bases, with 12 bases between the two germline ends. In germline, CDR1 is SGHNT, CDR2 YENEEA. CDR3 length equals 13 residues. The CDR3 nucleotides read TGTGCCAGCAGCCCCGGGCGCGGGGAGACCCAGTACTTC. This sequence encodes CASSPGRGETQYF.

CDR3 DNA sequence: TGTGCCAGCAGCTTATCCCGCGTTCAGAGCGATACGCAGTATTTT. Translating it yields CASSLSRVQSDTQYF. The chain employs TRBV5-4 and TRBJ2-3; D is unresolved. The V and J ends lost 2 bases and 6 bases respectively, with 16 bases between them. The CDR3 loop spans 15 amino acids. The germline gives CDR1 SGHNT, CDR2 YYREEE (reference sequence).

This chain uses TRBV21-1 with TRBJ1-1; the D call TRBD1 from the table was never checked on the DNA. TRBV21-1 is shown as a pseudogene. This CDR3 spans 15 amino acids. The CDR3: CASSTIGQFNTEAFF. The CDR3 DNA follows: TGTGCCAGCAGTACGATCGGACAGTTTAACACTGAAGCTTTCTTT.

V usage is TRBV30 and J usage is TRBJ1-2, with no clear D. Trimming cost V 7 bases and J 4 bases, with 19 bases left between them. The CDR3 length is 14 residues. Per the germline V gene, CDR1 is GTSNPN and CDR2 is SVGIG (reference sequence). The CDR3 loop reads CASGLGTSSYGYTF. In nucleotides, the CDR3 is TGTGCCTCGGGCCTGGGAACCTCCAGCTATGGCTACACCTTC.

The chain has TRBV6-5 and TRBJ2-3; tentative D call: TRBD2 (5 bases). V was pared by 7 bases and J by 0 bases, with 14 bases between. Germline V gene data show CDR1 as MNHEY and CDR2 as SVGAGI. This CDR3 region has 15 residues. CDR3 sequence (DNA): TGTGCCAGCACATCCAGCGGAGGTAGCACAGATACGCAGTATTTT. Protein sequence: CASTSSGGSTDTQYF.

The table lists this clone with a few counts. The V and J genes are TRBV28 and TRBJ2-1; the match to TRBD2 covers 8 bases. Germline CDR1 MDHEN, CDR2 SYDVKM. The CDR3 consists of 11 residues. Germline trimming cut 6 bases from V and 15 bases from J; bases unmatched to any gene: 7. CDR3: CASRSGGRRFF. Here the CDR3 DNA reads TGTGCCAGCAGGTCGGGCGGGAGGCGGTTCTTC.

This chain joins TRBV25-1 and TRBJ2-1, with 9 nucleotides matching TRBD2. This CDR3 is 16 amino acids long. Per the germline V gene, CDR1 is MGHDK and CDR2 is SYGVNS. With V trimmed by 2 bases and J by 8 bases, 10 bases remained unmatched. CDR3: CASSEQIAGAWDEQFF. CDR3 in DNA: TGTGCCAGCAGTGAACAAATAGCGGGAGCCTGGGATGAGCAGTTCTTC.

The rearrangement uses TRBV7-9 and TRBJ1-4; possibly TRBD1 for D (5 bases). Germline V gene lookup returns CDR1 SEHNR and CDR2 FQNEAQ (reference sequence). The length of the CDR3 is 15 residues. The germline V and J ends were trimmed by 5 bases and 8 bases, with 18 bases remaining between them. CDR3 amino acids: CASSPSPQGLEKLFF. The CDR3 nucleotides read TGTGCCAGCAGCCCCAGCCCCCAGGGTTTAGAAAAACTGTTTTTT. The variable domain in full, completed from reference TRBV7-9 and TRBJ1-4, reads DTGVSQNPRHKITKRGQNVTFRCDPISEHNRLYWYRQTLGQGPEFLTYFQNEAQLEKSRLLSDRFSAERPKGSFSTLEIQRTEQGDSAMYLCASSPSPQGLEKLFFGSGTQLSVL.

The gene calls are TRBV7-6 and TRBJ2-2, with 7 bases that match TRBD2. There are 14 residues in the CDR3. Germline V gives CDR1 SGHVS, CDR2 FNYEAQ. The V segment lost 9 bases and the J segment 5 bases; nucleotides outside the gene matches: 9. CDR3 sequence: CASGAGVETGELFF. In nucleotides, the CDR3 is TGTGCCAGTGGGGCGGGAGTAGAAACCGGGGAGCTGTTTTTT.

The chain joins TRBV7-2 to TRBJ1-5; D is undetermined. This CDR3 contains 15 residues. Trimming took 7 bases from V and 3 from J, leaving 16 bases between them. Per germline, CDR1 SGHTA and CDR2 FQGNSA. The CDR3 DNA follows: TGTGCCAGCAACTCCGTGGGGTGGAACAATCAGCCCCAGCATTTT. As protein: CASNSVGWNNQPQHF. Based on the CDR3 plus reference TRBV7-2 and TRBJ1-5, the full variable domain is GAGVSQSPSNKVTEKGKDVELRCDPISGHTALYWYRQSLGQGLEFLIYFQGNSAPDKSGLPSDRFSAERTGGSVSTLTIQRTQQEDSAVYLCASNSVGWNNQPQHFGDGTRLSIL.

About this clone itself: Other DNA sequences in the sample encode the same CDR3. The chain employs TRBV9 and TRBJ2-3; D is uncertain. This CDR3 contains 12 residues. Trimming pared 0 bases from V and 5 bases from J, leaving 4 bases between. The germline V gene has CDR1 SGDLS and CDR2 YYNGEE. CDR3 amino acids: CASSVVGDTQYF. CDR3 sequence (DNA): TGTGCCAGCAGCGTAGTAGGAGATACGCAGTATTTT.

This CDR3 is CASSLGRVSYNEQFF. CDR3 sequence (DNA): TGTGCCAGCAGCTTAGGGCGGGTTTCTTACAATGAGCAGTTCTTC. The J gene is TRBJ2-1, the V gene TRBV7-8; D possibly corresponds to TRBD2 (5 bases). The germline V gene has CDR1 SGHVS and CDR2 FQNEAQ. Trimming took off 1 base at V and 4 bases at J, with 11 bases between the two ends. CDR3 size: 15 residues.

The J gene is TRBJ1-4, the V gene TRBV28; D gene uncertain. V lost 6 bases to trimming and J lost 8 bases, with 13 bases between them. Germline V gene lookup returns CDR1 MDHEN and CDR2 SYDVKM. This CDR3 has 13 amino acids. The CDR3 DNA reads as TGTGCCAGCAGACTCCATGAAGGAGAAAAACTGTTTTTT. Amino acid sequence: CASRLHEGEKLFF.

The CDR3 is CASSLAGRPTEAFF. In DNA form, the CDR3 reads TGTGCCAGCAGCTTGGCCGGGAGACCCACTGAAGCTTTCTTT. The chain employs TRBV5-4 and TRBJ1-1; no definite D call. The CDR3 extends over 14 amino acids. Germline V CDR1 and CDR2: SGHNT, YYREEE (reference sequence). The V end was cut by 0 bases, the J end by 4 bases, with 10 bases between.

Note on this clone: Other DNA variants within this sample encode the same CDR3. The CDR3 sequence is CASSPRAGLNTEAFF. The CDR3 coding sequence is TGTGCCAGCAGCCCACGGGCGGGATTGAACACTGAAGCTTTCTTT. V gene TRBV7-9 combines with J gene TRBJ1-1; D is undetermined. Trimming removed 5 bases from V and 0 bases from J, with 13 bases in between. The CDR3 runs to 15 residues. CDR1 is SEHNR and CDR2 is FQNEAQ in the germline V gene (reference sequence).

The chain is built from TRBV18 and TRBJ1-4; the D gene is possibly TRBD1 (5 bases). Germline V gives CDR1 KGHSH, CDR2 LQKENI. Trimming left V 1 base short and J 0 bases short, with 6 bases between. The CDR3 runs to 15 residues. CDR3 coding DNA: TGTGCCAGCTCACCACAGGGGACAACTAATGAAAAACTGTTTTTT. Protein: CASSPQGTTNEKLFF.

CDR3 sequence reads: CASTRDSYTEAFF. The CDR3 region has the DNA TGTGCCAGCACCCGGGACAGCTACACTGAAGCTTTCTTT. The chain uses TRBV7-2 and TRBJ1-1; TRBD1 aligns across 7 bases. The V gene's germline CDR1 is SGHTA and CDR2 FQGNSA. V trimming: 7 bases; J trimming: 3 bases; junction bases outside the gene matches: 5. There are 13 residues in the CDR3. The whole variable domain, filled in from reference TRBV7-2 and TRBJ1-1, reads GAGVSQSPSNKVTEKGKDVELRCDPISGHTALYWYRQSLGQGLEFLIYFQGNSAPDKSGLPSDRFSAERTGGSVSTLTIQRTQQEDSAVYLCASTRDSYTEAFFGQGTRLTVV.

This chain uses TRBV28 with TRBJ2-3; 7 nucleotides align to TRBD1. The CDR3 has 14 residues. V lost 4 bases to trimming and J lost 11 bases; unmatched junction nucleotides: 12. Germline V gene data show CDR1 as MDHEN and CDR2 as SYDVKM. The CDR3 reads CASSSGTASLGQYF. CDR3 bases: TGTGCCAGCAGTTCGGGGACAGCCTCCTTAGGGCAGTATTTT. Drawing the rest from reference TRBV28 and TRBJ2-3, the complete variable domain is DVKVTQSSRYLVKRTGEKVFLECVQDMDHENMFWYRQDPGLGLRLIYFSYDVKMKEKGDIPEGYSVSREKKERFSLILESASTNQTSMYLCASSSGTASLGQYFGPGTRLTVL.

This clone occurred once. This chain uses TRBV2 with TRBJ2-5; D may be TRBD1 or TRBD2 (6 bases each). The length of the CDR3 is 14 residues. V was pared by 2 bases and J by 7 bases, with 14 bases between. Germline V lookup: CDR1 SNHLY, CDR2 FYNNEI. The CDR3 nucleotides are TGTGCCAGCAGTGAATCCCCGGGGGCGGGGACCCAGTACTTC. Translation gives CASSESPGAGTQYF.

The CDR3 spells CASSEIGRKRVAETQYF. CDR3 bases: TGTGCCAGCAGTGAGATAGGCCGGAAGAGGGTCGCGGAGACCCAGTACTTC. The chain couples TRBV25-1 to TRBJ2-5; tentative D call: TRBD2 (5 bases). V lost 3 bases, J lost 5 bases, and 22 bases lay in between. Germline loops: CDR1 MGHDK, CDR2 SYGVNS. CDR3 size: 17 residues. The whole variable domain, remainder taken from reference TRBV25-1 and TRBJ2-5, is EADIYQTPRYLVIGTGKKITLECSQTMGHDKMYWYQQDPGMELHLIHYSYGVNSTEKGDLSSESTVSRIRTEHFPLTLESARPSHTSQYLCASSEIGRKRVAETQYFGPGTRLLVL.